This paragraph covers one TCR beta chain sequence. Its antigen is unidentified. These data originate in a study of PD-1 blockade in classical Hodgkin lymphoma. TCRdb's table, derived via immunoSEQ multiplex PCR, lists solely in-frame clones and lacks some. The sample contains around 46,000 clones, over 60% of which appear only once. All the patients suffered relapse after autologous stem cell transplantation, and brentuximab vedotin exposure differed. The patients, who had relapsed/refractory classical Hodgkin lymphoma, achieved best responses of complete response, partial response or progressive disease. CDR3 length equals 17 residues. Deletions cut 4 bases from V and 1 base from J, with 17 bases between. The germline gives CDR1 SGHRS, CDR2 YFSETQ. Points from the study as a whole: Significantly greater TCR diversity emerged by C4D1 in CD4+ cells but not CD8+ cells. Although disease activity or prior therapy may be involved, causes of the repertoire differences remain undefined. Healthy donors reportedly exceeded newly diagnosed patients in baseline TCR diversity.

The receptor comes from a human donor with classical Hodgkin lymphoma. V usage is TRBV5-1 and J usage is TRBJ2-2, with D perhaps matching TRBD1 (6 bases). The sequences come from peripheral blood mononuclear cells (PBMCs), collected before the second cycle of nivolumab. CDR3 amino acids: CASSHYLQTGNTGELFF. CDR3 bases: TGCGCCAGCAGCCATTACCTGCAGACAGGGAACACCGGGGAGCTGTTTTTT.